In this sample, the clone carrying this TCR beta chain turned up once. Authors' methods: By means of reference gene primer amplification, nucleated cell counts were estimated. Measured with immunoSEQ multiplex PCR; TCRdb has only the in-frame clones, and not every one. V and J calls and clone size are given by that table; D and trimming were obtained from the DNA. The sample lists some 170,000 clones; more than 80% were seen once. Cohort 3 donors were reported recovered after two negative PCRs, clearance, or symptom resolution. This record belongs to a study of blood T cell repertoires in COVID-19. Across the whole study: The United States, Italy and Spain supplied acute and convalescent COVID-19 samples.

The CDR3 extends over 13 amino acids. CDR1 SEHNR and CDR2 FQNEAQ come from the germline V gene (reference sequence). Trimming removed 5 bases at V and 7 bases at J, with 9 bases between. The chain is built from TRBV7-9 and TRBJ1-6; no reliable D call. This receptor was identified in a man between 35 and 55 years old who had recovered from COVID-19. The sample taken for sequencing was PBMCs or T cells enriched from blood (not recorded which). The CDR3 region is CASSPRANSPLHF. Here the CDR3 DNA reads TGTGCCAGCAGCCCGAGGGCGAATTCACCCCTCCACTTT.